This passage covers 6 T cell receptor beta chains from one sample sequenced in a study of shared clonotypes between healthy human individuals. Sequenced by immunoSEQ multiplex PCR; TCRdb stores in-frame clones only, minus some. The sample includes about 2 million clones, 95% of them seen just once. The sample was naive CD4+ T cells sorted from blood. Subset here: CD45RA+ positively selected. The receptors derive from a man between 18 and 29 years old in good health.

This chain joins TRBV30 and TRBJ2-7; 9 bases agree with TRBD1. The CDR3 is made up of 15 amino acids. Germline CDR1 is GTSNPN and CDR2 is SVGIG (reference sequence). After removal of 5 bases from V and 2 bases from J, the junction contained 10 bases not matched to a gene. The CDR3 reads CAWSPGTGFPYEQYF. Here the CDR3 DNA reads TGTGCCTGGTCCCCGGGGACAGGGTTTCCCTACGAGCAGTACTTC.

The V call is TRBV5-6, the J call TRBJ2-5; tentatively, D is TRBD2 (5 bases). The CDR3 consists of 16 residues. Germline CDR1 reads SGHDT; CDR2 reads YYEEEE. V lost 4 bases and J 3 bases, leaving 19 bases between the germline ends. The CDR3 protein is CASSLPALLAKETQYF. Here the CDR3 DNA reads TGTGCCAGCAGCCTTCCTGCATTGTTAGCGAAAGAGACCCAGTACTTC.

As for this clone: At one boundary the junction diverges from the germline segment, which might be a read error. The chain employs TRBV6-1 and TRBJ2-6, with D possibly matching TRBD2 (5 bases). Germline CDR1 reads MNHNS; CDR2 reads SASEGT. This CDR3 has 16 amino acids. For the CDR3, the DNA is TGTGCCAGCAGTCAAGCGGAGCTCTCTGGGGCCAACGTCCTGACTTTC. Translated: CASSQAELSGANVLTF.

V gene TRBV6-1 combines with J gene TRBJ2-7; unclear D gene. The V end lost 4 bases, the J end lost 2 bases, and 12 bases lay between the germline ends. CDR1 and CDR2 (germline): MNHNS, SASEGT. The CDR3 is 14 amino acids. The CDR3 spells CASSAGSKTYEQYF. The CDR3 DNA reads TGTGCCAGCAGTGCTGGCAGTAAGACCTACGAGCAGTACTTC.

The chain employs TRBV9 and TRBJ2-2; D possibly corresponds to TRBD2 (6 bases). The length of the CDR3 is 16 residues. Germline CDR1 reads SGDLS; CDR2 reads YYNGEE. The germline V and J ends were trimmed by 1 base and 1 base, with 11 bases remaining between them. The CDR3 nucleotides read TGTGCCAGCAGCGTACTAGCGCAAGGGAACACCGGGGAGCTGTTTTTT. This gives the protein CASSVLAQGNTGELFF.

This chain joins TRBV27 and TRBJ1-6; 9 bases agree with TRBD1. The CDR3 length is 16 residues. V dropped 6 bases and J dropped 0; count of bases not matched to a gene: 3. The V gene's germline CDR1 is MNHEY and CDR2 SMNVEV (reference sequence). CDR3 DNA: TGTGCCAGCAGAACACAGGGGGCCTCCTATAATTCACCCCTCCACTTT. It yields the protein CASRTQGASYNSPLHF.